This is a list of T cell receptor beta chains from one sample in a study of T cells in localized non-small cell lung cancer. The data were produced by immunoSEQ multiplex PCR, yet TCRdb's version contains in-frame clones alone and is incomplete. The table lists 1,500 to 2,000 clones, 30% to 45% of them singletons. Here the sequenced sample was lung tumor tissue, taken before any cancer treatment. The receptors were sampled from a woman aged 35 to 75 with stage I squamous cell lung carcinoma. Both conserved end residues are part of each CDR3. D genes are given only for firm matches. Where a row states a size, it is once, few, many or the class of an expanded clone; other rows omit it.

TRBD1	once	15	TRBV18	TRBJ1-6	CASSRQGPGDSPLHF	TGTGCCAGCTCCCGACAGGGGCCTGGGGATTCACCCCTCCACTTT
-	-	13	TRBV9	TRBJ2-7	CASSSDWVGEQYF	TGTGCCAGCAGCTCCGACTGGGTGGGCGAGCAGTACTTC
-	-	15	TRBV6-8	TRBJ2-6	CASSEDSSGANVLTF	TGTGCCAGCAGTGAGGACAGTTCTGGGGCCAACGTCCTGACTTTC
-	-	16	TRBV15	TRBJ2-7	CATSHYRDGSSYEQYF	TGTGCCACCAGTCATTACCGGGACGGATCCTCCTACGAGCAGTACTTC
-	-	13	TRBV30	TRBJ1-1	CAWSGTTGFGAFF	TGTGCCTGGAGCGGTACGACGGGTTTCGGAGCTTTCTTT
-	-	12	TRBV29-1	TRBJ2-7	CSVAYGYYEQYF	TGCAGCGTTGCTTACGGCTACTACGAGCAGTACTTC
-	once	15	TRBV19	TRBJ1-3	CASSPSARSGNTIYF	TGTGCCAGTAGCCCCTCCGCCCGCTCTGGAAACACCATATATTTT
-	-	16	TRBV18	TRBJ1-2	CASSPETGSAGYGYTF	TGTGCCAGCTCACCCGAGACAGGATCCGCGGGCTATGGCTACACCTTC
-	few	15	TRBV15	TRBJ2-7	CATSRDRGPNYEQYF	TGTGCCACCAGCAGAGACCGGGGGCCAAACTACGAGCAGTACTTC
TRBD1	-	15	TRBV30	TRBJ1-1	CAWRPPGQWYTEAFF	TGTGCCTGGAGGCCGCCGGGACAGTGGTACACTGAAGCTTTCTTT
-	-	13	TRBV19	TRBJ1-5	CASSISGNQPQHF	TGTGCCAGTAGTATTTCGGGGAATCAGCCCCAGCATTTT
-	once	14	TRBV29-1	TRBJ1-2	CSVGRGSGNYGYTF	TGCAGCGTTGGGAGGGGAAGTGGTAACTATGGCTACACCTTC
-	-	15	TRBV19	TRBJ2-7	CASSLGAAVSYEQYF	TGTGCCAGTAGTCTCGGTGCGGCAGTCTCCTACGAGCAGTACTTC
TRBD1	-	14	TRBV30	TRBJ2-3	CAWSRDRVADTQYF	TGTGCCTGGAGTCGGGACAGGGTGGCAGATACGCAGTATTTT
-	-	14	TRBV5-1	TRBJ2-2	CASSLKVNTGELFF	TGCGCCAGCAGCTTGAAGGTGAACACCGGGGAGCTGTTTTTT
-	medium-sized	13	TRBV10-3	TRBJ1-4	CAISEGPGQGYFF	TGTGCCATCAGTGAGGGCCCAGGGCAGGGCTATTTTTTT
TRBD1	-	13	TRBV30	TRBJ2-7	CAWSPTGPYEQYF	TGTGCCTGGAGTCCGACAGGGCCCTACGAGCAGTACTTC
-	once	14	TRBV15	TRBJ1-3	CATSRDGVGNTIYF	TGTGCCACCAGCAGAGATGGGGTTGGGAACACCATATATTTT
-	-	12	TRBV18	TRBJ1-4	CASSPLRGKLFF	TGTGCCAGCTCACCACTGAGGGGGAAACTGTTTTTT
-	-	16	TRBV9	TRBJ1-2	CASSLTPTVARGGYTF	TGTGCCAGCAGCTTAACGCCAACAGTGGCCAGGGGTGGCTACACCTTC
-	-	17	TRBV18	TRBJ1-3	CASSKTRTLRSGNTIYF	TGTGCCAGCTCAAAAACAAGGACTCTAAGATCTGGAAACACCATATATTTT
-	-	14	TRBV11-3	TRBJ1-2	CASSDFYEFYGYTF	TGTGCCAGCAGCGACTTTTATGAGTTCTATGGCTACACCTTC
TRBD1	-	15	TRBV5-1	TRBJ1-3	CASSLALGQANTIYF	TGCGCCAGCAGCTTGGCCCTCGGACAGGCCAACACCATATATTTT
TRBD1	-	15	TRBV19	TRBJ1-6	CASSTGGEINSPLHF	TGTGCCAGTAGTACAGGGGGCGAAATTAATTCACCCCTCCACTTT
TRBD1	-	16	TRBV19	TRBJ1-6	CASRLQGAHRNSPLHF	TGTGCCAGTAGACTACAGGGGGCGCACAGAAATTCACCCCTCCACTTT
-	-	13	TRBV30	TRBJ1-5	CAWTHGAGQPQHF	TGTGCCTGGACTCACGGGGCGGGACAGCCCCAGCATTTT
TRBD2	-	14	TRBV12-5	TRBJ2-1	CASGLRGVVNEQFF	TGTGCTAGTGGTCTCCGGGGGGTGGTCAATGAGCAGTTCTTC
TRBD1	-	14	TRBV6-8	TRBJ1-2	CASSPQGGKNGYTF	TGTGCCAGCAGTCCCCAAGGGGGCAAGAATGGCTACACCTTC
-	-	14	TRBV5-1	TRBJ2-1	CASSRGGQYNEQFF	TGCGCCAGCAGCCGAGGTGGACAGTACAATGAGCAGTTCTTC
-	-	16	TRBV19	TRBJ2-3	CASSRDPRGGTDTQYF	TGTGCCAGTAGTCGCGACCCCCGTGGCGGCACAGATACGCAGTATTTT
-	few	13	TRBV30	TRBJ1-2	CAWSHNSGFGYTF	TGTGCCTGGTCTCACAACTCAGGGTTCGGCTACACCTTC
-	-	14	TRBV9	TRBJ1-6	CASSVGYENSPLHF	TGTGCCAGCAGCGTGGGTTATGAAAATTCACCCCTCCACTTT
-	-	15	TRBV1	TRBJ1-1	CASSQEGRVNTEAFF	TGCGCCAGCAGCCAAGAAGGCAGGGTCAACACTGAAGCTTTCTTT
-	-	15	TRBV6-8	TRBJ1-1	CASSYEWGTNTEAFF	TGTGCCAGCAGTTACGAGTGGGGGACCAACACTGAAGCTTTCTTT
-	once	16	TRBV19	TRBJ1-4	CASRALAAGANEKLFF	TGTGCCAGTAGGGCCCTCGCGGCAGGAGCTAATGAAAAACTGTTTTTT
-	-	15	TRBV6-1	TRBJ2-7	CASSEGGGPFYEQYF	TGTGCCAGCAGTGAAGGAGGAGGGCCGTTCTACGAGCAGTACTTC
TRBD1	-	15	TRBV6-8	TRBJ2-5	CASRKQGARRETQYF	TGTGCCAGCAGAAAGCAGGGGGCGCGGCGAGAGACCCAGTACTTC
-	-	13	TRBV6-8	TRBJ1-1	CAIGGGLDTEAFF	TGTGCCATAGGCGGGGGGCTGGACACTGAAGCTTTCTTT
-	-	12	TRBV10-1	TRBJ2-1	CASSELSNEQFF	TGCGCCAGCAGTGAGTTGAGCAATGAGCAGTTCTTC
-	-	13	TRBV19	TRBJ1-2	CASSWGRNYGYTF	TGTGCCAGTAGCTGGGGGCGGAACTATGGCTACACCTTC
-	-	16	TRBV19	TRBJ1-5	CASSIAPAGGNQPQHF	TGTGCCAGTAGTATAGCACCGGCAGGTGGAAATCAGCCCCAGCATTTT
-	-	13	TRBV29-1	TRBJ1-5	CSVAEHSNQPQHF	TGCAGCGTTGCCGAGCATAGCAATCAGCCCCAGCATTTT
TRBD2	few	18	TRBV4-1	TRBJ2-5	CASSQEEPSGGSAETQYF	TGCGCCAGCAGCCAAGAAGAGCCTAGCGGGGGGAGCGCAGAGACCCAGTACTTC
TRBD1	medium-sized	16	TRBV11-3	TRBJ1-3	CASSGGGQGSGNTIYF	TGTGCCAGCAGCGGCGGGGGACAGGGCTCTGGAAACACCATATATTTT
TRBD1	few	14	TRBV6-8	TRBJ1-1	CAIQPGQGNTEAFF	TGTGCCATTCAGCCGGGACAGGGGAACACTGAAGCTTTCTTT
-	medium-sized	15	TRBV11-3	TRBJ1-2	CASSSGPGFGDGYTF	TGTGCCAGCAGCTCAGGGCCGGGCTTTGGTGATGGCTACACCTTC
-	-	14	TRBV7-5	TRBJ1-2	CASSLSGQGDGYTF	TGTGCCAGCAGCTTAAGCGGACAGGGAGACGGCTACACCTTC
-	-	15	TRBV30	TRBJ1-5	CAWSEEGPSNQPQHF	TGTGCCTGGAGTGAAGAAGGGCCTAGCAATCAGCCCCAGCATTTT
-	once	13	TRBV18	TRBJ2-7	CASSASPTREQYF	TGTGCCAGCTCAGCCAGCCCGACCCGGGAGCAGTACTTC
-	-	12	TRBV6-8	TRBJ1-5	CASKQGNQPQHF	TGTGCCAGCAAACAGGGTAATCAGCCCCAGCATTTT
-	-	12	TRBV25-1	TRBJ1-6	CASSDKYSPLHF	TGTGCCAGCAGTGATAAGTATTCACCCCTCCACTTT
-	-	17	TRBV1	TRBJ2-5	CTSSQEGAGGYQETQYF	TGCACCAGCAGCCAAGAAGGAGCGGGGGGTTACCAAGAGACCCAGTACTTC
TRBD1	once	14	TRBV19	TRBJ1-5	CASTKPGTGQPQHF	TGTGCCAGTACAAAGCCCGGGACAGGGCAGCCCCAGCATTTT
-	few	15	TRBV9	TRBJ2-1	CASSLRVSSYNEQFF	TGTGCCAGCAGCCTCCGGGTTTCCTCCTACAATGAGCAGTTCTTC
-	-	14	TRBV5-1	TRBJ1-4	CASNLGATNEKLFF	TGCGCCAGCAACCTCGGGGCGACTAATGAAAAACTGTTTTTT
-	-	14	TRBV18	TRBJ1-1	CASSPGRRGAEAFF	TGTGCCAGCTCACCCGGTCGCCGGGGGGCTGAAGCTTTCTTT
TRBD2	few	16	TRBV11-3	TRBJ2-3	CASSQGRYGGGDTQYF	TGTGCCAGCAGCCAAGGTCGGTACGGGGGAGGGGATACGCAGTATTTT
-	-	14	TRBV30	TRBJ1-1	CAWEKDSRNTEAFF	TGTGCCTGGGAGAAGGACAGTAGGAACACTGAAGCTTTCTTT
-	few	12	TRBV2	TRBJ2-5	CASSRTKETQYF	TGTGCCAGCAGCAGGACGAAAGAGACCCAGTACTTC
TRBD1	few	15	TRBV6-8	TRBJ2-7	CASRDRTGGSYEQYF	TGTGCCAGCAGGGACAGGACAGGTGGTTCCTACGAGCAGTACTTC